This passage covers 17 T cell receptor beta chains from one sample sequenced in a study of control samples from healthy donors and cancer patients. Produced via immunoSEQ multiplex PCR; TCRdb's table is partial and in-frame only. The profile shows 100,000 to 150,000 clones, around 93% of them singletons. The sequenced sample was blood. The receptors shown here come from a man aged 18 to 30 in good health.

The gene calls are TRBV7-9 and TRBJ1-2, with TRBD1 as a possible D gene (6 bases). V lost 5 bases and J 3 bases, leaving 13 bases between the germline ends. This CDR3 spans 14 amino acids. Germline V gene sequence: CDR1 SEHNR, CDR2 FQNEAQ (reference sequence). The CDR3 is CASSGTGRHYGYTF. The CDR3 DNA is TGTGCCAGCAGCGGAACAGGGAGGCACTATGGCTACACCTTC.

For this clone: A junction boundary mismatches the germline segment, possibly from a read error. Here the CDR3 reads CANSLGDSNEKLFF. The CDR3 DNA reads as TGCGCCAACAGCTTGGGGGACAGTAATGAAAAACTGTTTTTT. V usage is TRBV5-1 and J usage is TRBJ1-4, with 7 bases aligning to TRBD1. Germline CDR1 and CDR2: SGHRS and YFSETQ. CDR3 length equals 14 residues.

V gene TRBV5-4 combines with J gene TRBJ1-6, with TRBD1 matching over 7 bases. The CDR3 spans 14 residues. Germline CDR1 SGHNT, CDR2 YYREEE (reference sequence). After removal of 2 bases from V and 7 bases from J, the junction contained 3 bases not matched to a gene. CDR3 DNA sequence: TGTGCCAGCAGCTTCGGGACAGAGAATTCACCCCTCCACTTT. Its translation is CASSFGTENSPLHF.

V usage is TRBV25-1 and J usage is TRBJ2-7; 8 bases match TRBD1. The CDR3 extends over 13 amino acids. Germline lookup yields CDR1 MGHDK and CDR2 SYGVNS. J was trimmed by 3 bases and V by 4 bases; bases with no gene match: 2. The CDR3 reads CASSVGTGYEQYF. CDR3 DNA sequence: TGTGCCAGCAGTGTCGGGACAGGCTACGAGCAGTACTTC.

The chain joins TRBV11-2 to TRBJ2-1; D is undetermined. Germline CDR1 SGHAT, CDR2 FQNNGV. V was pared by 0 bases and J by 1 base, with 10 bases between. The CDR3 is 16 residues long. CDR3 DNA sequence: TGTGCCAGCAGCTTAGATCGAACAGAGTCCTACAATGAGCAGTTCTTC. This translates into CASSLDRTESYNEQFF.

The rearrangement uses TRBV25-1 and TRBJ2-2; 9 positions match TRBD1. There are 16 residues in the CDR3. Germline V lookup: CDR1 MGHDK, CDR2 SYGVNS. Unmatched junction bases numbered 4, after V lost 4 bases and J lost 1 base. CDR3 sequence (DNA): TGTGCCAGCAGTGGGGGGACAGGGAAGAACACCGGGGAGCTGTTTTTT. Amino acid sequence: CASSGGTGKNTGELFF.

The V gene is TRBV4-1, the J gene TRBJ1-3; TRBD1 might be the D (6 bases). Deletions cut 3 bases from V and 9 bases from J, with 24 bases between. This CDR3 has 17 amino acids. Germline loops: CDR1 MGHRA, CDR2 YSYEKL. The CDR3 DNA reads TGCGCCAGCAGCCATTATCCGGGGGCTCTTACGGGGGGCACCATATATTTT. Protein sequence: CASSHYPGALTGGTIYF.

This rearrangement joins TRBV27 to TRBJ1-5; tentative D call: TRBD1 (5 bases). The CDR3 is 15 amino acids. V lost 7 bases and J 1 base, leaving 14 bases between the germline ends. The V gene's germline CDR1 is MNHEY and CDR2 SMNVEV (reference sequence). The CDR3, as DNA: TGTGCCAGCACCAGCGACAGAACCAGCAATCAGCCCCAGCATTTT. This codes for CASTSDRTSNQPQHF.

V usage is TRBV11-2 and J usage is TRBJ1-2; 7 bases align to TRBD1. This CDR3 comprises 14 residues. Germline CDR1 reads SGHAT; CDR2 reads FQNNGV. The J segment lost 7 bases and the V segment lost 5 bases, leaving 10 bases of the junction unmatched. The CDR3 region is CASSPSTGAGGYTF. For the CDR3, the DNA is TGTGCCAGCAGCCCCAGTACAGGGGCGGGTGGCTACACCTTC.

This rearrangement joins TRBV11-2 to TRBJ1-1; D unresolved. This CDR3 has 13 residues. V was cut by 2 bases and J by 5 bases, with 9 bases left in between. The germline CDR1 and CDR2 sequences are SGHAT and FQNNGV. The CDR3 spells CASSLQRRTEAFF. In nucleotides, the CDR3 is TGTGCCAGCAGCTTACAGCGGCGGACTGAAGCTTTCTTT. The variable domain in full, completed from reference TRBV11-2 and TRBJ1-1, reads EAGVAQSPRYKIIEKRQSVAFWCNPISGHATLYWYQQILGQGPKLLIQFQNNGVVDDSQLPKDRFSAERLKGVDSTLKIQPAKLEDSAVYLCASSLQRRTEAFFGQGTRLTVV.

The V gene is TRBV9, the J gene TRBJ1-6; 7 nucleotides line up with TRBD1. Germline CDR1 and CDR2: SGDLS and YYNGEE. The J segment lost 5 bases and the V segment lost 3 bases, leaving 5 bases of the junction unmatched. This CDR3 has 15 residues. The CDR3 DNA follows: TGTGCCAGCAGCGCCCCCAGGGGGGATAATTCACCCCTCCACTTT. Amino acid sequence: CASSAPRGDNSPLHF.

CDR3 nucleotide sequence: TGTGCCAGCAGTGAATATATCGTAGCCTGGGGCCAAAATGAAAAACTGTTTTTT. Translated: CASSEYIVAWGQNEKLFF. The chain employs TRBV25-1 and TRBJ1-4; a possible D gene is TRBD1 (5 bases). Per the germline V gene, CDR1 is MGHDK and CDR2 is SYGVNS. V shed 0 bases and J shed 5 bases, with 19 bases lying between them. The CDR3 totals 18 residues.

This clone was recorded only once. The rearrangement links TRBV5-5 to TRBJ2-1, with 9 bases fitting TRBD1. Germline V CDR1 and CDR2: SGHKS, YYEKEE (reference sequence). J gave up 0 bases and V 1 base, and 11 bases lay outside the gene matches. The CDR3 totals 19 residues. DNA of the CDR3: TGTGCCAGCAGCTTGTTTGGACAGGGGACCCTCAGCTCCTACAATGAGCAGTTCTTC. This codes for CASSLFGQGTLSSYNEQFF. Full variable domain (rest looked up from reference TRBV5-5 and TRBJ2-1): DAGVTQSPTHLIKTRGQQVTLRCSPISGHKSVSWYQQVLGQGPQFIFQYYEKEERGRGNFPDRFSARQFPNYSSELNVNALLLGDSALYLCASSLFGQGTLSSYNEQFFGPGTRLTVL.

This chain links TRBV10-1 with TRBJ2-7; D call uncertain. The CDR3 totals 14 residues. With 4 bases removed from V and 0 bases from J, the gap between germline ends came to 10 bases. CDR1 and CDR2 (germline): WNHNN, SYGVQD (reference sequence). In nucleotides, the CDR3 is TGCGCCAGCAGTGCCGCAGCTAGCTCCTACGAGCAGTACTTC. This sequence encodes CASSAAASSYEQYF.

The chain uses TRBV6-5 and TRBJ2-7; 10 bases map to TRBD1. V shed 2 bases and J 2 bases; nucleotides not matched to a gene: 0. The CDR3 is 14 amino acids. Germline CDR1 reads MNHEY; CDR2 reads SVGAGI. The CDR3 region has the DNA TGTGCCAGCAGTTACGGACAGGGGGCCTACGAGCAGTACTTC. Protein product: CASSYGQGAYEQYF.

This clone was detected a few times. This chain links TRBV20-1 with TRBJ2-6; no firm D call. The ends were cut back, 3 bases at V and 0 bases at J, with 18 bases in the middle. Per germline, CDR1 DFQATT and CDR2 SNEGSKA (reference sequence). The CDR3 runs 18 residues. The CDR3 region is CSASESGESYSGANVLTF. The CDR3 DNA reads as TGCAGTGCTAGTGAGTCAGGCGAGTCCTACTCTGGGGCCAACGTCCTGACTTTC.

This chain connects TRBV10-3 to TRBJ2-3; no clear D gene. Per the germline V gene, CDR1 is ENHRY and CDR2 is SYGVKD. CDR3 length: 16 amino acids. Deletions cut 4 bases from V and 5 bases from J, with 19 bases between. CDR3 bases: TGTGCCATCAGTGTTGGCCTAGGCCCGAGTTTAGATACGCAGTATTTT. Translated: CAISVGLGPSLDTQYF.